Below, one T cell receptor beta chain is given with its context. The antigen is not known. Sequence at one end of the junction differs from germline and may be a read error. Alongside a J-beta primer mix, a sample-barcoded 5' primer served in a second PCR lasting about 7 to 11 cycles. Tagging of each cDNA molecule was performed by a template-switch adaptor with 12 random nucleotides. One entry per CDR3 protein, called by TCRdb with MiXCR from the 5' RACE reads. The table includes 780,000 or so distinct CDR3 sequences, roughly 25% detected once. Germline values: CDR1 SGDLS, CDR2 YYNGEE. The CDR3 spans 15 residues. This sample is drawn from a study of blood T cells in healthy people across ages. Study-wide results and caveats: Changes in expanded clonotypes were possibly confounded, as the CMV status of donors was unknown.

This same sample was also taken into another study, of T cells of mothers and their children. That paper adds: In this cohort, donors were three healthy Caucasian mothers plus their six children. When mothers and children were related, their normalized repertoire overlap, which was always slightly higher, did not differ significantly from that of unrelated pairs.

This clonotype originated in a boy younger than 18 in good health. This chain joins TRBV9 and TRBJ2-1, with 9 bases aligning to TRBD2. Material: blood. CDR3 nucleotides: TGTGCCAACAGCGTGATGGGACTAGCCGGCAATGAGCAGTTCTTC. Protein product: CANSVMGLAGNEQFF.